Following are 29 T cell receptor beta chains from one sample sequenced in a study of Graves' ophthalmopathy and Graves' hyperthyroidism. RNA transcripts were the source from which TCR beta CDR3 regions were amplified. HTBI-primed RT-PCR formed the first round, and a multiplex PCR formed the second. In TCRdb, the multiplex PCR reads were re-called with MiXCR into one record per CDR3 protein. The table shows about 390,000 distinct CDR3 sequences, with approximately 18% occurring only once. The material sequenced was peripheral blood. All receptors derive from an adult woman with stable Graves' hyperthyroidism.

Many counts were recorded for this clonotype. This rearrangement joins TRBV12-3 or TRBV12-4 to TRBJ2-7; tentatively, D is TRBD2 (5 bases). The CDR3 length is 15 residues. Trimming stripped 3 bases from V and 2 bases from J, with 14 bases between. CDR3 sequence: CASSFRTTGTYEQYF. For the CDR3, the DNA is TGTGCCAGCAGTTTTAGGACGACGGGAACCTACGAGCAGTACTTC.

This clonotype was seen at least ten times. This sequence joins TRBV20-1 and TRBJ1-2; D may be TRBD1 (5 bases). CDR3 length equals 11 residues. V dropped 6 bases and J dropped 4 bases, with 9 bases sitting between them. Germline V CDR1 and CDR2: DFQATT, SNEGSKA (reference sequence). The CDR3 bases are TGCAGTGCAGGGGCCTCCTATGGCTACACCTTC. It translates to CSAGASYGYTF.

This clonotype was counted ten times or more. The genes are TRBV20-1 and TRBJ2-6, with D perhaps matching TRBD1 (6 bases). V was cut by 3 bases and J by 2 bases, with 17 bases left in between. The CDR3 sequence is 17 residues long. CDR1 and CDR2 (germline): DFQATT, SNEGSKA (reference sequence). In DNA, the CDR3 is TGCAGTGCTAGGTCACTGGTTGGGGGCGCTGGGGCCAACGTCCTGACTTTC. Protein: CSARSLVGGAGANVLTF.

This clonotype was detected ten times or more. The V and J genes are TRBV6-1 and TRBJ2-2; 9 nucleotides line up with TRBD1. The CDR3 is made up of 15 amino acids. V lost 7 bases, J lost 2 bases, and 5 bases stayed unmatched. The germline CDR1 and CDR2 sequences are MNHNS and SASEGT. CDR3 bases: TGTGCCAGCACAACAGGGGGCGTTAACACCGGGGAGCTGTTTTTT. Amino acids: CASTTGGVNTGELFF.

This clonotype was found many times. The rearrangement uses TRBV27 and TRBJ2-7; 7 bases are a match to TRBD1. This CDR3 is 15 amino acids long. CDR1 is MNHEY, CDR2 SMNVEV, per germline (reference sequence). Losses at the gene ends were 3 bases for V and 1 base for J; bases not matched to a gene: 6. The CDR3 DNA is TGTGCCAGCAGTTTTTACAGGGGAACTTCCTACGAGCAGTACTTC. Translation gives CASSFYRGTSYEQYF.

The sample holds many counts of this clonotype. The chain links TRBV12-3 or TRBV12-4 to TRBJ1-5, with 8 positions matching TRBD1. CDR3 length equals 16 residues. V was pared by 0 bases and J by 2 bases, with 3 bases of the junction left unmatched. This CDR3 is CASSLADRAGNQPQHF. The CDR3 DNA follows: TGTGCCAGCAGTTTAGCGGACAGGGCGGGCAATCAGCCCCAGCATTTT.

In this sample, this clonotype turned up many times. The gene calls are TRBV7-2 and TRBJ2-4; D call uncertain. Germline CDR1 SGHTA, CDR2 FQGNSA. This CDR3 is built from 13 residues. The V gene lost 8 bases and the J gene lost 1 base, with 9 bases spanning the gap. CDR3 nucleotides: TGTGCCAGCGGGTTCCCGGCCAAAAACATTCAGTACTTC. Translated: CASGFPAKNIQYF.

This clonotype occurred a few times. The J gene is TRBJ2-7, the V gene TRBV20-1; D may be TRBD1 (7 bases). CDR3 length: 16 residues. Deletions cut 3 bases from V and 4 bases from J, with 22 bases between. In germline, CDR1 is DFQATT, CDR2 SNEGSKA (reference sequence). The CDR3 is CSARGGSGQRPYEQYF. The CDR3 DNA sequence: TGCAGTGCTAGGGGGGGATCGGGACAGAGGCCTTACGAGCAGTACTTC.

Ten or more counts support this clonotype. This chain connects TRBV10-3 to TRBJ1-2; tentatively, D is TRBD1 (6 bases). Per germline, CDR1 ENHRY and CDR2 SYGVKD. V gave up 7 bases and J gave up 5 bases, with 17 bases separating them. The CDR3 consists of 14 residues. Here the CDR3 reads CAITEPDSTYGYTF. CDR3 coding DNA: TGTGCCATCACCGAACCGGACAGTACTTATGGCTACACCTTC.

This clonotype was seen repeatedly, ten times or more. J is TRBJ2-7 and V is TRBV20-1; a weak D match, TRBD2 (5 bases). With 3 bases removed from V and 2 bases from J, the gap between germline ends came to 8 bases. Germline V gene lookup returns CDR1 DFQATT and CDR2 SNEGSKA (reference sequence). The CDR3 loop spans 12 amino acids. The CDR3 spells CSASDGTYEQYF. DNA of the CDR3: TGCAGTGCTAGTGACGGGACCTACGAGCAGTACTTC.

This clonotype was found many times. J is TRBJ2-2 and V is TRBV2; D remains ambiguous. The V end was cut by 4 bases, the J end by 6 bases, with 12 bases between. The CDR3 contains 14 residues. CDR1 is SNHLY, CDR2 FYNNEI, per germline. In DNA form, the CDR3 reads TGTGCCAGCAGTGTTGTTAGTGTAGCCGGGGAGCTGTTTTTT. Translation: CASSVVSVAGELFF. Filled out from reference TRBV2 and TRBJ2-2, the complete variable domain reads EPEVTQTPSHQVTQMGQEVILRCVPISNHLYFYWYRQILGQKVEFLVSFYNNEISEKSEIFDDQFSVERPDGSNFTLKIRSTKLEDSAMYFCASSVVSVAGELFFGEGSRLTVL.

Ten or more counts support this clonotype. The chain links TRBV4-2 to TRBJ2-2, with 8 bases that match TRBD2. Germline V gene sequence: CDR1 LGHNA, CDR2 YNFKEQ. The CDR3 totals 15 residues. The V gene end was trimmed by 1 base and the J gene end by 5 bases; junction bases not matched to a gene: 3. The DNA of the CDR3 is TGTGCCAGCAGCCAAGCGGGAGGGCGAACCGGGGAGCTGTTTTTT. This codes for CASSQAGGRTGELFF.

There are many counts of this clonotype. The V call is TRBV2, the J call TRBJ2-4; 11 bases map to TRBD2. Germline CDR1 is SNHLY and CDR2 is FYNNEI. This CDR3 contains 17 residues. The J segment lost 1 base and the V segment lost 2 bases, leaving 4 bases of the junction unmatched. The CDR3 coding sequence is TGTGCCAGCAGTGAATTAGCGGGAGGGCCCGCCAAAAACATTCAGTACTTC. Translation: CASSELAGGPAKNIQYF.

This clonotype has a count of ten or more. The chain employs TRBV27 and TRBJ2-7, with TRBD2 matching 7 bases. This CDR3 is 13 amino acids long. J was trimmed by 2 bases and V by 5 bases; bases with no gene match: 3. Germline assignment: CDR1 MNHEY and CDR2 SMNVEV (reference sequence). The CDR3 is CASSIAGPYEQYF. The CDR3 bases are TGTGCCAGCAGTATAGCGGGTCCCTACGAGCAGTACTTC.

This clonotype appeared many times. This chain links TRBV20-1 with TRBJ2-7; D unclear. The germline V gene has CDR1 DFQATT and CDR2 SNEGSKA (reference sequence). The CDR3 totals 12 residues. The germline V and J ends were trimmed by 0 bases and 4 bases, with 7 bases remaining between them. CDR3 sequence reads: CSARDRVYEQYF. The DNA of the CDR3 is TGCAGTGCTAGAGATAGAGTATACGAGCAGTACTTC.

This clonotype was recorded many times. This chain links TRBV28 with TRBJ2-7; TRBD2 aligns across 8 bases. From germline, CDR1 is MDHEN and CDR2 SYDVKM. The CDR3 contains 15 residues. After removal of 6 bases from V and 6 bases from J, the junction contained 13 bases not matched to a gene. CDR3 coding DNA: TGTGCCAGCAGCCGTGGGAAGGGACTAGGGCTCGAGCAGTACTTC. Encoded protein: CASSRGKGLGLEQYF.

This clonotype was observed at least ten times. The CDR3 sequence is CASSSKTGPAYEQYF. In nucleotides, the CDR3 is TGTGCCAGCAGCTCCAAGACAGGGCCTGCCTACGAGCAGTACTTC. The V gene is TRBV7-2, the J gene TRBJ2-7, with 7 bases that match TRBD1. This CDR3 has 15 amino acids. CDR1 is SGHTA and CDR2 is FQGNSA in the germline V gene. The V gene end was trimmed by 4 bases and the J gene end by 2 bases; junction bases not matched to a gene: 8. The variable domain in full, with the rest retrieved from reference TRBV7-2 and TRBJ2-7, is GAGVSQSPSNKVTEKGKDVELRCDPISGHTALYWYRQSLGQGLEFLIYFQGNSAPDKSGLPSDRFSAERTGGSVSTLTIQRTQQEDSAVYLCASSSKTGPAYEQYFGPGTRLTVT.

This clonotype was seen ten or more times. The chain employs TRBV5-6 and TRBJ1-2; D call uncertain. CDR1 is SGHDT, CDR2 YYEEEE, per germline. The CDR3 has 14 residues. V was pared by 1 base and J by 0 bases, with 7 bases between. The CDR3 DNA is TGTGCCAGCAGCTTGTCTGGATCTAACTATGGCTACACCTTC. This translates into CASSLSGSNYGYTF.

Here the CDR3 DNA reads TGTGCCAGCAGCCTATCCAAAAAGGGAGCTTTCTTT. It encodes CASSLSKKGAFF. The rearrangement links TRBV7-9 to TRBJ1-1; D not certain. With 5 bases removed from V and 10 bases from J, the gap between germline ends came to 14 bases. CDR1 and CDR2 from the germline V gene are SEHNR and FQNEAQ (reference sequence). The length of the CDR3 is 12 residues.

This clonotype was recorded many times. V and J are TRBV10-3 and TRBJ1-1; unclear D gene. The germline V gene encodes CDR1 ENHRY and CDR2 SYGVKD. This CDR3 contains 14 residues. V lost 2 bases, J lost 1 base, and 8 bases lay in between. The CDR3 nucleotides are TGTGCCATCAGTGAGGAGGGAACGAACACTGAAGCTTTCTTT. It specifies CAISEEGTNTEAFF.

This clonotype occurred many times. The chain links TRBV6-5 to TRBJ2-7, with 9 bases fitting TRBD1. Germline V gene data show CDR1 as MNHEY and CDR2 as SVGAGI. The CDR3 consists of 12 residues. Trimming removed 4 bases from V and 5 bases from J; junction bases left unmatched: 0. The CDR3 sequence: CASSWDRDEQYF. The CDR3 region has the DNA TGTGCCAGCAGTTGGGACAGGGACGAGCAGTACTTC.

This clonotype was detected many times. V and J are TRBV6-2 or TRBV6-3 and TRBJ2-2; no clear D. V lost 10 bases and J 2 bases, leaving 8 bases between the germline ends. Germline assignment: CDR1 MNHEY and CDR2 SVGEGT. The CDR3 loop spans 12 amino acids. CDR3 in amino acids: CATELNTGELFF. The CDR3 coding sequence is TGTGCCACCGAGTTAAACACCGGGGAGCTGTTTTTT.

This clonotype was found many times. The V and J genes are TRBV3-1 and TRBJ2-5, with D tentatively TRBD2 (6 bases). CDR3 length equals 17 residues. The V end was cut by 7 bases, the J end by 5 bases, with 26 bases between. CDR1 is LGHDT and CDR2 is YNNKEL in the germline V gene (reference sequence). CDR3 in DNA: TGTGCCAGCACCCTGGGGTCGGGGGTCCAGACCCGGGAGACCCAGTACTTC. Amino acid sequence: CASTLGSGVQTRETQYF.

The chain is built from TRBV27 and TRBJ2-7; a weak D match, TRBD1 (7 bases). V was cut by 4 bases and J by 6 bases, with 10 bases left in between. The V gene's germline CDR1 is MNHEY and CDR2 SMNVEV (reference sequence). This CDR3 comprises 12 residues. The CDR3 region has the DNA TGTGCCAGCAGTTACCAGGGGGGCGAGCAGTACTTC. Translated, it gives CASSYQGGEQYF.

The V gene is TRBV20-1, the J gene TRBJ2-2; the D is unclear. This CDR3 region has 15 residues. The germline gives CDR1 DFQATT, CDR2 SNEGSKA (reference sequence). Trimming left V 0 bases short and J 2 bases short, with 10 bases between. CDR3: CSAREKGLNTGELFF. The CDR3 DNA follows: TGCAGTGCTAGAGAGAAGGGCTTAAACACCGGGGAGCTGTTTTTT.

The sample holds many counts of this clonotype. This chain uses TRBV7-2 with TRBJ2-5, with TRBD2 as a possible D gene (7 bases). The germline V gene encodes CDR1 SGHTA and CDR2 FQGNSA. The CDR3 runs 14 residues. Trimming shortened V by 5 bases and J by 2 bases, and 12 bases separated the two germline ends. The CDR3 DNA is TGTGCCAGCAGCGTACAGGGAGGGCAAGAGACCCAGTACTTC. Residues: CASSVQGGQETQYF. Full variable domain (rest looked up from reference TRBV7-2 and TRBJ2-5): GAGVSQSPSNKVTEKGKDVELRCDPISGHTALYWYRQSLGQGLEFLIYFQGNSAPDKSGLPSDRFSAERTGGSVSTLTIQRTQQEDSAVYLCASSVQGGQETQYFGPGTRLLVL.

This clonotype was seen a handful of times. The chain uses TRBV5-1 and TRBJ2-2; the D is unclear. The germline CDR1 and CDR2 sequences are SGHRS and YFSETQ. V was pared by 1 base and J by 1 base, with 8 bases between. The CDR3 totals 15 residues. The CDR3, as DNA: TGCGCCAGCAGCTTGCAGGTGCTGAACACCGGGGAGCTGTTTTTT. It translates to CASSLQVLNTGELFF.

The sample holds a few counts of this clonotype. The chain links TRBV5-1 to TRBJ2-5; TRBD2 agrees at 11 bases. The CDR3 is made up of 15 amino acids. The J segment lost 2 bases and the V segment lost 2 bases, leaving 2 bases of the junction unmatched. Germline-derived CDR1 and CDR2 are SGHRS and YFSETQ. This chain's CDR3 is CASSLLAGVQETQYF. The CDR3 DNA follows: TGCGCCAGCAGCTTACTAGCGGGGGTTCAAGAGACCCAGTACTTC.

This clonotype was found many times. The J gene is TRBJ2-6, the V gene TRBV28; either TRBD1 or TRBD2 may fit D (5 bases each). The V end lost 6 bases, the J end lost 0 bases, and 9 bases lay between the germline ends. The CDR3 is made up of 15 amino acids. Germline values: CDR1 MDHEN, CDR2 SYDVKM. The CDR3 reads CASRPGSSGANVLTF. The CDR3 DNA sequence: TGTGCCAGCAGACCAGGGAGCTCTGGGGCCAACGTCCTGACTTTC.